The source of this TCR beta chain is a study of somatic mutations in cytotoxic T cells in rheumatoid arthritis. The junction had 5 bases not matched to a gene; V was cut back by 2 bases and J by 4 bases. This CDR3 has 16 amino acids. CDR1 MNHEY and CDR2 SMNVEV come from the germline V gene (reference sequence). CD4+ and CD8+ cells were isolated by positive magnetic bead selection, with purity checked by flow cytometry. Generated by immunoSEQ multiplex PCR, the TCRdb table keeps only in-frame clones and is missing some. This table holds roughly 20,000 clones, roughly 70% found once. This clone was found once.

The receptor's source is a man aged 55 to 69 in good health. The specimen sequenced was CD8+ T cells sorted from blood. The chain carries TRBV27 and TRBJ2-1; 10 nucleotides match TRBD2. Here the CDR3 reads CASSLHSGGPYNEQFF. In nucleotides, the CDR3 is TGTGCCAGCAGTTTACATAGCGGGGGGCCGTACAATGAGCAGTTCTTC.